Given below is one T cell receptor (beta chain) in context. What it binds is unknown. The entry originates in a study of OX40 agonist ivuxolimab in advanced cancers. Generated by immunoSEQ multiplex PCR, the TCRdb table keeps only in-frame clones and is missing some. The sample has around 53,000 clones, roughly 90% seen once. Findings and limits, study-wide: Among expanded peripheral T cells, antigen specificity went undetermined.

Trimming pared 6 bases from V and 6 bases from J, leaving 8 bases between. The CDR3 covers 10 residues. Germline CDR1 SQVTM, CDR2 ANQGSEA. The material sequenced was CD4+ or CD8+ T cells sorted from blood, taken in a trial of the OX40 agonist ivuxolimab. The rearrangement links TRBV29-1 to TRBJ1-1, with D uncertain. The sequence was obtained from an adult with an advanced solid tumor such as melanoma, head and neck, liver or kidney cancer. CDR3 loop: CSVRTAEAFF. CDR3 DNA: TGCAGCGTCAGGACGGCTGAAGCTTTCTTT.